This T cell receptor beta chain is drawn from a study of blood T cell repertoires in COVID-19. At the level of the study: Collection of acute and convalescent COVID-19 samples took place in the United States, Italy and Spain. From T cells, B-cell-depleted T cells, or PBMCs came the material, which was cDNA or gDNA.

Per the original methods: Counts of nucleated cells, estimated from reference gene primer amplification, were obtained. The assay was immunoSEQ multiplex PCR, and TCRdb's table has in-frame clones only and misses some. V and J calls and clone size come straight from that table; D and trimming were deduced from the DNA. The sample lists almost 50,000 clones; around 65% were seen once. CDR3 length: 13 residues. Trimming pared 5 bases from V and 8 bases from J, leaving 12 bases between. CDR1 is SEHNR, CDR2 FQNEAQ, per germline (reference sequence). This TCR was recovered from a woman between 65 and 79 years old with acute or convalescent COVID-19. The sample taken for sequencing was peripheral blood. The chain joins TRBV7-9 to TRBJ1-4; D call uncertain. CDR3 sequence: CASSLSIGEKLFF. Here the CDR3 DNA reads TGTGCCAGCAGCCTCAGTATCGGGGAAAAACTGTTTTTT.